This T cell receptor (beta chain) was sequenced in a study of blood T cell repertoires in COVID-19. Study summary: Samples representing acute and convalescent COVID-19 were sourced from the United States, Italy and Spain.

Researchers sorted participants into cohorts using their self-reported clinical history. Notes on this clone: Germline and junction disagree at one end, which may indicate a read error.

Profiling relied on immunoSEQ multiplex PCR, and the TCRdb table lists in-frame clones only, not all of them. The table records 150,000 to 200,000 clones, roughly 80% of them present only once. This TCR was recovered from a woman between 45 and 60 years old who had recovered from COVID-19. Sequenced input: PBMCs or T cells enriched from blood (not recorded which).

The CDR3 reads CASNLAGFGGRAYEQYF. DNA of the CDR3: TGTGCCAGCAACTTAGCCGGTTTTGGGGGGAGGGCCTACGAGCAGTACTTC. J is TRBJ2-7 and V is TRBV7-2; TRBD2 matches 7 bases. In germline, CDR1 is SGHTA, CDR2 FQGNSA. The CDR3 covers 17 residues.